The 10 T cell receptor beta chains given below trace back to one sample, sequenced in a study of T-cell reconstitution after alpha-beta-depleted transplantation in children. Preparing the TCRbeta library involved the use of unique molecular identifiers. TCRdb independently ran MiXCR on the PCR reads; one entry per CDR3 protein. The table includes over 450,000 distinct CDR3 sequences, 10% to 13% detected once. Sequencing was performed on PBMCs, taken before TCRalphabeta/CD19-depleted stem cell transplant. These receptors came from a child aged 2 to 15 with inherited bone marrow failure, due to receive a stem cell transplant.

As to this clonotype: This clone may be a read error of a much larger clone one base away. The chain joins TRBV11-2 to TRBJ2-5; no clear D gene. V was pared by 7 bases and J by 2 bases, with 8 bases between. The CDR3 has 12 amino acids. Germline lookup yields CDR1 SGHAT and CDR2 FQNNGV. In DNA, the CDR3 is TGTGCCAGCAATCTTGCTCAAGAGACCCAGTACTTC. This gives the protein CASNLAQETQYF.

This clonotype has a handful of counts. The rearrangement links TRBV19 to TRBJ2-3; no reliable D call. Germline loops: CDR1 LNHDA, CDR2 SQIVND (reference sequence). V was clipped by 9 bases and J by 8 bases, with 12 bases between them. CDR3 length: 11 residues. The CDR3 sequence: CARFGFSTQYF. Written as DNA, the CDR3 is TGTGCCAGATTCGGGTTTAGTACGCAGTATTTT.

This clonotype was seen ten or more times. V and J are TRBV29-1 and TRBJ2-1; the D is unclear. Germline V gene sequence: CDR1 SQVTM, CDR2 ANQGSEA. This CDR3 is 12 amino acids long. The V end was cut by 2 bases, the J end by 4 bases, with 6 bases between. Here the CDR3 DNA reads TGCAGCGTTGAATCGGCATACAATGAGCAGTTCTTC. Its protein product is CSVESAYNEQFF.

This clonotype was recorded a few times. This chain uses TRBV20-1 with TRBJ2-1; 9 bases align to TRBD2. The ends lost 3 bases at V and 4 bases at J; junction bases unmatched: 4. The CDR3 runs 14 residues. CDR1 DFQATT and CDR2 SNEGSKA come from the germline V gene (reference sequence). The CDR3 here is CSASAGGDYNEQFF. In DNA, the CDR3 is TGCAGTGCTAGTGCGGGAGGGGATTACAATGAGCAGTTCTTC.

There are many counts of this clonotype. The CDR3 reads CASSQAGAQETQYF. For the CDR3, the DNA is TGTGCCAGCAGCCAAGCGGGAGCCCAAGAGACCCAGTACTTC. The chain combines TRBV3-1 with TRBJ2-5; a possible D gene is TRBD2 (6 bases). There are 14 residues in the CDR3. Trimming left V 1 base short and J 1 base short, with 7 bases between. The germline V gene encodes CDR1 LGHDT and CDR2 YNNKEL (reference sequence).

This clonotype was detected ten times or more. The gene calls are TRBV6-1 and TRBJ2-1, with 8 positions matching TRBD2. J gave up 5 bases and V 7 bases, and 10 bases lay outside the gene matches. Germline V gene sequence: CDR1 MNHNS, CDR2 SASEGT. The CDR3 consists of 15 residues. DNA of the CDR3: TGTGCCAGCACTCCTAAGGGACTAGGGCACAATGAGCAGTTCTTC. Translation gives CASTPKGLGHNEQFF.

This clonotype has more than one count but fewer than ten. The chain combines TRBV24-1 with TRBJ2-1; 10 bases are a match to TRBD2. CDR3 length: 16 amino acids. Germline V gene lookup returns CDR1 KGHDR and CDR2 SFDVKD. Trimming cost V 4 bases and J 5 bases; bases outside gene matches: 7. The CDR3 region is CATSELAGAGHNEQFF. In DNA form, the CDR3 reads TGTGCCACCAGTGAGCTAGCGGGAGCGGGGCACAATGAGCAGTTCTTC.

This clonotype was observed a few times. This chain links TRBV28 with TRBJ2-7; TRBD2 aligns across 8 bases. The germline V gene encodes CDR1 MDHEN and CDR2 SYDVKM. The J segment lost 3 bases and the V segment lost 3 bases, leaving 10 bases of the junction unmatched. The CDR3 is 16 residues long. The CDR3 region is CASSFPGGATFYEQYF. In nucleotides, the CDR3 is TGTGCCAGCAGTTTCCCCGGGGGGGCTACTTTCTACGAGCAGTACTTC.

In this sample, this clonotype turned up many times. CDR3 region: CATSLGGSDTQYF. Written as DNA, the CDR3 is TGTGCCACCAGTCTGGGGGGGTCAGATACGCAGTATTTT. The chain carries TRBV15 and TRBJ2-3; TRBD2 matches 7 bases. The CDR3 has 13 amino acids. Germline trimming cut 6 bases from V and 4 bases from J; bases unmatched to any gene: 4. Germline CDR1 LNHNV, CDR2 YYDKDF (reference sequence).

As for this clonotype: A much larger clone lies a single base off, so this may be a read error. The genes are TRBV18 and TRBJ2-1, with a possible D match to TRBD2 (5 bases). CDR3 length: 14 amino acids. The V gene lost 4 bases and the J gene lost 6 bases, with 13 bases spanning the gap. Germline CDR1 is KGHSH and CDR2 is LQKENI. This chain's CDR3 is CASSQGVRSNEQFF. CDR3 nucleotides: TGTGCCAGCTCACAGGGAGTACGAAGCAATGAGCAGTTCTTC.